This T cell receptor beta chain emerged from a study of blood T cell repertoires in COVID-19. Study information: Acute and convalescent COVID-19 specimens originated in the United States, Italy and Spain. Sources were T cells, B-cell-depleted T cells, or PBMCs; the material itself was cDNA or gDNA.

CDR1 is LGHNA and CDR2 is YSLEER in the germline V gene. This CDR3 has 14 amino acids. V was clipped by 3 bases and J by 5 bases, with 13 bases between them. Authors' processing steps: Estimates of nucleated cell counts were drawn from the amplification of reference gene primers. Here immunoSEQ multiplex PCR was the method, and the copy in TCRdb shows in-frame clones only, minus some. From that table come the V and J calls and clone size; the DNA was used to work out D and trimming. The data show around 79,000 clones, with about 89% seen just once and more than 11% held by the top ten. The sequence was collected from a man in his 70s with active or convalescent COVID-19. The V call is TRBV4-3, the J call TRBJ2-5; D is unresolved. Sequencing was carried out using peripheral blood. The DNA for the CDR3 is TGCGCCAGCAGCCACCGAGGAGCCCCCGAGACCCAGTACTTC. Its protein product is CASSHRGAPETQYF.